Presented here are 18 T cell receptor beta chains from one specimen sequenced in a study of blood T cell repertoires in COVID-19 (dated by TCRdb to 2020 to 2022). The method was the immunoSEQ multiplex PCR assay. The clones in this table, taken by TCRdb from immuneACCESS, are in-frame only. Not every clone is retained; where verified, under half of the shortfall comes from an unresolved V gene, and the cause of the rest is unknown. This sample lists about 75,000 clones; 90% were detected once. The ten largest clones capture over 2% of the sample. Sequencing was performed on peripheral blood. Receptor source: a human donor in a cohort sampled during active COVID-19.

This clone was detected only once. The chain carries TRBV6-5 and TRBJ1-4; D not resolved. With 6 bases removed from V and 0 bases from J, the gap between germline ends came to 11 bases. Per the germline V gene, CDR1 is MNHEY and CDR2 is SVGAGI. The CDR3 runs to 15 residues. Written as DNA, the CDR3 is TGTGCCAGCAGGGGAGGTCCTGCAACTAATGAAAAACTGTTTTTT. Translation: CASRGGPATNEKLFF.

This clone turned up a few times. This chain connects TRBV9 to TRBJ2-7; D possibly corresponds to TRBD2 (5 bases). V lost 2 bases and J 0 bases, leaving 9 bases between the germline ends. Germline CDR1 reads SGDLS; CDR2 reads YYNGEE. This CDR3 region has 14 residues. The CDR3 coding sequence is TGTGCCAGCAGCGTTGGGAGCAACTCCTACGAGCAGTACTTC. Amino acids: CASSVGSNSYEQYF.

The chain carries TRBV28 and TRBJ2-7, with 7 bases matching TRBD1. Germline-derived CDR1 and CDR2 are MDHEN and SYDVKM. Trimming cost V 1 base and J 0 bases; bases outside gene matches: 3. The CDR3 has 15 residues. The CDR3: CASSLSGQISYEQYF. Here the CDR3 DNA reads TGTGCCAGCAGTTTATCGGGACAGATCTCCTACGAGCAGTACTTC.

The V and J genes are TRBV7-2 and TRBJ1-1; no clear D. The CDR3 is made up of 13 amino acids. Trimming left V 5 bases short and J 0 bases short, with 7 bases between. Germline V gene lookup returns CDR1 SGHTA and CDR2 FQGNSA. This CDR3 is CASSPYLNTEAFF. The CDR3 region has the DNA TGTGCCAGCAGCCCCTACTTGAACACTGAAGCTTTCTTT.

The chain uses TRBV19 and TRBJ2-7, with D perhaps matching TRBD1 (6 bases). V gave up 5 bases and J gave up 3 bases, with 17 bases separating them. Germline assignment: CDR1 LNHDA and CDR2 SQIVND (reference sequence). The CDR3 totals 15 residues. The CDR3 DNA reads TGTGCCAGTAGTGAACTACCGGGACAAATCTACGAGCAGTACTTC. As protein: CASSELPGQIYEQYF.

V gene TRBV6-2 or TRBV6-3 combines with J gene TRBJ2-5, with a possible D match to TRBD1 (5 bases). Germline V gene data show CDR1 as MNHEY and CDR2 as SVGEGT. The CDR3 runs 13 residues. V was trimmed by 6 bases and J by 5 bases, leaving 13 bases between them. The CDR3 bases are TGTGCCAGCAGGCCTAGGGGTGGGGAGACCCAGTACTTC. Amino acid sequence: CASRPRGGETQYF.

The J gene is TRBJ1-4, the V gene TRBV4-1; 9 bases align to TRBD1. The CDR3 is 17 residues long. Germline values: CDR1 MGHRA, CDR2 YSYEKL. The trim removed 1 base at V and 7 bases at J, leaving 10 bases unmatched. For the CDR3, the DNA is TGCGCCAGCAGCCAAGGTGTAACCGGGACAGGGAGTGAAAAACTGTTTTTT. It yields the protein CASSQGVTGTGSEKLFF.

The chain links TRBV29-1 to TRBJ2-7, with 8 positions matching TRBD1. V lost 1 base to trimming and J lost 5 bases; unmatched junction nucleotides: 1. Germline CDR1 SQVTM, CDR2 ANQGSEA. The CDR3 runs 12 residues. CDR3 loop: CSVEGTGNEQYF. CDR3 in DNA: TGCAGCGTTGAAGGGACAGGGAACGAGCAGTACTTC.

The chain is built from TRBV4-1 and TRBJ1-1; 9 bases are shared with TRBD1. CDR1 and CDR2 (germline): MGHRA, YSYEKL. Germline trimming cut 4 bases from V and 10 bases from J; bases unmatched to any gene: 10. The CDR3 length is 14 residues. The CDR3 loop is CASSPPGQGRGAFF. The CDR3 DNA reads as TGCGCCAGCAGCCCCCCGGGACAGGGTCGCGGAGCTTTCTTT.

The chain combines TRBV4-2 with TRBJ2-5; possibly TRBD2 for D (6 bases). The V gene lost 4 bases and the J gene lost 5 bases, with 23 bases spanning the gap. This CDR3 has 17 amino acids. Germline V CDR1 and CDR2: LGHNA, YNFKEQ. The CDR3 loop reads CASSPVGGGIAGETQYF. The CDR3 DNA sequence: TGTGCCAGCAGCCCCGTGGGTGGGGGGATTGCGGGGGAGACCCAGTACTTC.

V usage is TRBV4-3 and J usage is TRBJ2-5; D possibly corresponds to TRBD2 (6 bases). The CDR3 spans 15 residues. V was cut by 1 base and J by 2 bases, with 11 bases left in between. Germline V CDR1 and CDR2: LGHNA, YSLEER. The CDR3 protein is CASSQGVAGQETQYF. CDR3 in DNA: TGCGCCAGCAGCCAAGGGGTTGCGGGGCAAGAGACCCAGTACTTC.

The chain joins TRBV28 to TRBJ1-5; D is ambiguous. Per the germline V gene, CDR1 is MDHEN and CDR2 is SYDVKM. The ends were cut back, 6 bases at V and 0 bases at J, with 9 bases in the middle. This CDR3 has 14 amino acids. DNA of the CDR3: TGTGCCAGCAGCTGGGCCCGTAGCAATCAGCCCCAGCATTTT. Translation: CASSWARSNQPQHF. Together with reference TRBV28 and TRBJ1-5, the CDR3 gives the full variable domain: DVKVTQSSRYLVKRTGEKVFLECVQDMDHENMFWYRQDPGLGLRLIYFSYDVKMKEKGDIPEGYSVSREKKERFSLILESASTNQTSMYLCASSWARSNQPQHFGDGTRLSIL.

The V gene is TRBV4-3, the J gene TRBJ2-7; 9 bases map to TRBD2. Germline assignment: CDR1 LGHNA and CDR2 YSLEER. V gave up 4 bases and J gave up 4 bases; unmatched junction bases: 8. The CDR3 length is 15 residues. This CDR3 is CASSLAGGGRYEQYF. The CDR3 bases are TGCGCCAGCAGCCTCGCGGGGGGGGGCAGGTACGAGCAGTACTTC.

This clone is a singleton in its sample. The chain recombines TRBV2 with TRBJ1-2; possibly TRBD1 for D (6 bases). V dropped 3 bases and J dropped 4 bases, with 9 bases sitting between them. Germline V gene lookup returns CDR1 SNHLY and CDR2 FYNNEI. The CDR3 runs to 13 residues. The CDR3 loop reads CASSDEGVYGYTF. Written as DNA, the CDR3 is TGTGCCAGCAGTGACGAGGGGGTCTATGGCTACACCTTC.

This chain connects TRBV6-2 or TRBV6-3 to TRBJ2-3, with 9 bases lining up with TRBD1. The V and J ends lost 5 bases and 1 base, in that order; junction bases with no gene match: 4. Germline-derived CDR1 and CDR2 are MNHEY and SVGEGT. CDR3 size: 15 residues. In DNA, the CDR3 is TGTGCCAGCAGTGATTGGACAGGGGGCACAGATACGCAGTATTTT. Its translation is CASSDWTGGTDTQYF.

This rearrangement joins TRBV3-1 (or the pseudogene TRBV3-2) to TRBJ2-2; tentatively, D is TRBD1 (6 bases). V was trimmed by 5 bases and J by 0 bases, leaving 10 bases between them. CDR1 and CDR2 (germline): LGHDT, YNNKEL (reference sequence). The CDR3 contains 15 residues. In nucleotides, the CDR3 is TGTGCCAGCAGCAGACAGGTTTCGAACACCGGGGAGCTGTTTTTT. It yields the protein CASSRQVSNTGELFF.

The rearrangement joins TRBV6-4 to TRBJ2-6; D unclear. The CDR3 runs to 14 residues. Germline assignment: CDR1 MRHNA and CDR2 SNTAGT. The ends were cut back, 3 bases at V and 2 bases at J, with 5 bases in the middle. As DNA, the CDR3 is TGTGCCAGCAGTGAGGCTGCTGGGGCCAACGTCCTGACTTTC. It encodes CASSEAAGANVLTF.

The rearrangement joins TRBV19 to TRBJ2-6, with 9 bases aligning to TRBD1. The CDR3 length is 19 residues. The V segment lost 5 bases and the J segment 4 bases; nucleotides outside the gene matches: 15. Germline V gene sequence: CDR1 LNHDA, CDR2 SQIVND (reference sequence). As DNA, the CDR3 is TGTGCCAGTAGTCTCCTTCCGGGACAGGGAAAGGCCGGGGCCAACGTCCTGACTTTC. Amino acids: CASSLLPGQGKAGANVLTF. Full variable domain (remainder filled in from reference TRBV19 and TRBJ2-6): DGGITQSPKYLFRKEGQNVTLSCEQNLNHDAMYWYRQDPGQGLRLIYYSQIVNDFQKGDIAEGYSVSREKKESFPLTVTSAQKNPTAFYLCASSLLPGQGKAGANVLTFGAGSRLTVL.